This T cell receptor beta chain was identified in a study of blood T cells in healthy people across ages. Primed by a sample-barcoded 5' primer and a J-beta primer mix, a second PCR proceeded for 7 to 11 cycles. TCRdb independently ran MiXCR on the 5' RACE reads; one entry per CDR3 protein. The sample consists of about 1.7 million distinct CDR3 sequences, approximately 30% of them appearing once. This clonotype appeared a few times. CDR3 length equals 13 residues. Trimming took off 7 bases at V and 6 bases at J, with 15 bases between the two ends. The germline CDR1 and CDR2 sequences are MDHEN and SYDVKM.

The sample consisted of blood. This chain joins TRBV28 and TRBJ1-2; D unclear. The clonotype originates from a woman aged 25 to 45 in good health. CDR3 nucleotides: TGTGCCAGCACCCCGATTCTCTTGGATGGCTACACCTTC. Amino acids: CASTPILLDGYTF.